The 9 T cell receptor beta chains in this list originate from one sample, sequenced in a study of blood T cell repertoires in COVID-19 (dated by TCRdb to about 2020). The receptor library was made with the immunoSEQ multiplex PCR assay. TCRdb carries this immuneACCESS record with in-frame sequences only. Its versions omit some clonotypes, under half of them owing to an unresolved V gene in the studies checked, with the rest unexplained. The sample data list about 250,000 clones, and about 89% of these were observed just once. The ten top clones hold around 0.84% of the sample. The sequencing sample was made of peripheral blood. These receptors originate from a man aged 30 to 45 with acute or convalescent COVID-19.

The chain carries TRBV15 and TRBJ1-5; D not resolved. This CDR3 is 15 amino acids long. Trimming removed 0 bases from V and 6 bases from J, with 12 bases in between. Germline CDR1 reads LNHNV; CDR2 reads YYDKDF (reference sequence). CDR3 DNA: TGTGCCACCAGCAGAGATTTGGGCTCAGGTCAGCCCCAGCATTTT. Residues: CATSRDLGSGQPQHF. The full variable domain, rest sourced from reference TRBV15 and TRBJ1-5, is DAMVIQNPRYQVTQFGKPVTLSCSQTLNHNVMYWYQQKSSQAPKLLFHYYDKDFNNEADTPDNFQSRRPNTSFCFLDIRSPGLGDTAMYLCATSRDLGSGQPQHFGDGTRLSIL.

The chain links TRBV12-5 to TRBJ2-3; 8 bases map to TRBD2. V trimming: 1 base; J trimming: 2 bases; junction bases outside the gene matches: 5. The CDR3 sequence is 16 residues long. The germline CDR1 and CDR2 sequences are LGHNT and FRNRAP. CDR3 in DNA: TGTGCTAGTGGTTTGGGCCTAGCGGGTCCCACAGATACGCAGTATTTT. It yields the protein CASGLGLAGPTDTQYF.

The chain combines TRBV9 with TRBJ2-7, with 10 nucleotides matching TRBD1. With V trimmed by 4 bases and J by 0 bases, 4 bases remained unmatched. Per the germline V gene, CDR1 is SGDLS and CDR2 is YYNGEE. The CDR3 spans 15 residues. CDR3 protein: CASSLGDRGSYEQYF. CDR3 DNA sequence: TGTGCCAGCAGCTTGGGGGACAGGGGCTCCTACGAGCAGTACTTC.

V and J are TRBV7-8 and TRBJ2-5; 14 bases match TRBD2. With V trimmed by 5 bases and J by 0 bases, 14 bases remained unmatched. The CDR3 is 20 residues long. Germline CDR1 reads SGHVS; CDR2 reads FQNEAQ. CDR3: CASSHRIGPTSGRDQETQYF. The CDR3 nucleotides are TGTGCCAGCAGCCACCGCATAGGCCCGACTAGCGGGAGGGACCAAGAGACCCAGTACTTC.

V gene TRBV5-1 combines with J gene TRBJ2-5, with 7 bases aligning to TRBD2. With 10 bases clipped from V and 5 bases from J, the junction kept 11 bases outside the gene matches. CDR1 and CDR2 from the germline V gene are SGHRS and YFSETQ. The CDR3 consists of 13 residues. This chain's CDR3 is CALSGGLVETQYF. DNA of the CDR3: TGCGCCCTTTCCGGGGGGTTGGTGGAGACCCAGTACTTC.

The chain employs TRBV2 and TRBJ1-5; 7 nucleotides line up with TRBD1. Germline V lookup: CDR1 SNHLY, CDR2 FYNNEI. Trimming took 3 bases from V and 4 from J; bases not matched to a gene: 3. CDR3 length: 14 residues. The CDR3 DNA reads as TGTGCCAGCAGTGAGACAGGGTCGAATCAGCCCCAGCATTTT. Its translation is CASSETGSNQPQHF.

The chain links TRBV3-1 (or the pseudogene TRBV3-2) to TRBJ2-7; D gene ambiguous. From germline, CDR1 is LGHDT and CDR2 YNNKEL (reference sequence). V dropped 2 bases and J dropped 3 bases, with 5 bases sitting between them. The CDR3 loop spans 12 amino acids. CDR3 loop: CASSQSVYEQYF. CDR3 bases: TGTGCCAGCAGCCAATCGGTCTACGAGCAGTACTTC.

The CDR3 loop is CASSLGWAPNYGYTF. The CDR3 nucleotides are TGTGCCAGCAGCTTAGGGTGGGCCCCCAACTATGGCTACACCTTC. V and J are TRBV13 and TRBJ1-2, with D hard to call. With 0 bases removed from V and 2 bases from J, the gap between germline ends came to 10 bases. Per the germline V gene, CDR1 is PRHDT and CDR2 is FYEKMQ (reference sequence). This CDR3 is built from 15 residues. Full variable domain (remainder filled in from reference TRBV13 and TRBJ1-2): AAGVIQSPRHLIKEKRETATLKCYPIPRHDTVYWYQQGPGQDPQFLISFYEKMQSDKGSIPDRFSAQQFSDYHSELNMSSLELGDSALYFCASSLGWAPNYGYTFGSGTRLTVV.

There are a few counts of this clone. This chain connects TRBV7-9 to TRBJ1-2; possible D gene TRBD1, 6 bases. V dropped 4 bases and J dropped 4 bases, with 19 bases sitting between them. Looked up from germline, CDR1 is SEHNR and CDR2 is FQNEAQ (reference sequence). The CDR3 covers 16 residues. The CDR3 sequence: CASSSYTGLSGYGYTF. For the CDR3, the DNA is TGTGCCAGCAGCTCATATACAGGGTTATCGGGCTATGGCTACACCTTC.